A few counts support the clone carrying this TCR beta chain. Its antigen is unknown. The data were obtained in a study of CD8 T cells in ankylosing spondylitis. Study-level points and caveats: Disease-associated clones were reportedly significantly overrepresented in matched ankylosing spondylitis synovial fluid. What seemed typical of ankylosing spondylitis blood was a TCR beta motif built from roughly eight highly homologous variants.

Making the TCR beta libraries involved quantitative 5'-RACE with molecular barcodes. TCRdb reanalysed the 5' RACE reads using MiXCR and keeps one entry per CDR3 protein. Of about 700,000 distinct CDR3 sequences listed, around a fifth were seen once; the top ten hold 19%. Germline CDR1 is SGHRS and CDR2 is YFSETQ. V was cut by 0 bases and J by 9 bases, with 7 bases left in between. This CDR3 is built from 12 residues. This chain links TRBV5-1 with TRBJ2-1; D assignment may be TRBD1 or TRBD2 (5 bases each). The TCR sequence derives from a male donor with ankylosing spondylitis. Input material: blood, either unsorted or a sorted T cell fraction (not recorded which). CDR3 residues: CASSLEGREQFF. CDR3 nucleotide sequence: TGCGCCAGCAGCTTGGAGGGACGTGAGCAGTTCTTC.